Detailed here is one T cell receptor beta chain. Its specificity is unknown. The TCR beta CDR3 regions underwent amplification using RNA transcripts as the source. In the first-round RT-PCR of the TCR CDR3, the HTBI primer set was used. A single record per CDR3 protein comes from TCRdb applying MiXCR to the multiplex PCR reads. Of hundreds of thousands of distinct CDR3 sequences in the sample, 18% are singletons; the top ten hold over 15%. The sample originates from a study of T cells in Graves' hyperthyroidism and ophthalmopathy. Trimming pared 6 bases from V and 0 bases from J, leaving 20 bases between. The CDR3 runs 18 residues. The germline V gene has CDR1 SGHVT and CDR2 SQSDAQ. Whole-study findings and limits: With a median lead of about six months before onset, the model predicted ophthalmopathy.

The blood sample was taken at first hyperthyroidism diagnosis, before any ophthalmopathy symptoms. Fresh peripheral blood, approximately 9.1 ml, was the source of the PBMCs. This clonotype originated in a woman aged 45-59 years with Graves' hyperthyroidism that later progressed to Graves' ophthalmopathy. The chain recombines TRBV7-4 with TRBJ1-4; D gene uncertain. Material: blood. The CDR3, as DNA: TGTGCCAGCAGGACCATGACCCAGTATGCGGCAACTAATGAAAAACTGTTTTTT. Encoded protein: CASRTMTQYAATNEKLFF.